The clone carrying this T cell receptor (beta chain) has a count of ten or more. Its matching antigen is unknown. V lost 4 bases and J lost 5; bases outside the gene matches: 11. Germline CDR1 reads SGDLS; CDR2 reads YYNGEE. There are 15 residues in the CDR3. The source of the sample is a study of T cell responses to AZD1222 COVID-19 vaccine. Clones were sequenced by immunoSEQ multiplex PCR, and TCRdb holds only the in-frame ones, with some missing. There are around 78,000 clones in the sample; 82% occur only once, and 2.5% to 3% lies in the top ten. Study results and caveats: Of the AZD1222 recipients, only 5 to 7 were seropositive at baseline. The study found vaccine-associated CD4 TCRs spanning spike, dominant at 160-218 and 743-854. Females outnumbered males among donors, who were mostly white British; clonal diversity was possibly underestimated.

Source: peripheral blood, taken on day 0 of AZD1222 vaccination. The TCR originated in an adult in good health. The genes are TRBV9 and TRBJ2-5, with 7 bases matching TRBD1. CDR3 sequence reads: CASSLGQEPWETQYF. CDR3 nucleotides: TGTGCCAGCAGCCTCGGACAGGAGCCCTGGGAGACCCAGTACTTC.